This TCR beta chain was identified in a study of shared clonotypes between healthy human individuals. The V gene lost 3 bases and the J gene lost 4 bases, with 16 bases spanning the gap. The CDR3 runs 16 residues. Germline assignment: CDR1 SGHTS and CDR2 YDEGEE. Profiling relied on immunoSEQ multiplex PCR, and the TCRdb table lists in-frame clones only, not all of them. The sample lists 2 million to 2.5 million clones; over 85% were seen once. Sample: naive CD4+ T cells from PBMCs. The subset: CD45RA+ positively selected. The TCR sequence derives from a man between 18 and 29 years old in good health. Some clones in this sample may be carry-over from other donors' samples. V is TRBV5-8 and J is TRBJ1-4; D is undetermined. The CDR3 nucleotides read TGTGCCAGCAGCTCGGCCCCGCGAAGATTTAATGAAAAACTGTTTTTT. This encodes CASSSAPRRFNEKLFF.